This TCR beta chain is drawn from a study of blood T cell repertoires in COVID-19. CDR1 and CDR2 from the germline V gene are LNHDA and SQIVND (reference sequence). CDR3 length: 14 residues. Between the trimmed V and J ends, which lost 8 bases and 4 bases, there was a span of 14 bases. Produced via immunoSEQ multiplex PCR; TCRdb's table is partial and in-frame only. The table lists under 50,000 clones, 80% of them singletons. Sequencing was carried out using peripheral blood. This rearrangement joins TRBV19 to TRBJ2-2; D perhaps matches TRBD1 (6 bases). The sequence was collected from an older man with active or convalescent COVID-19. CDR3 DNA: TGTGCCAGTCTGGAACAGGGATCCACCGGGGAGCTGTTTTTT. It encodes CASLEQGSTGELFF.